These 5 T cell receptor beta chains share one sample of origin, sequenced in a study of shared clonotypes between healthy human individuals. Profiled with immunoSEQ multiplex PCR; TCRdb holds only in-frame clones, not every one. The sample records roughly 2.2 million clones, 85% to 95% being singletons. The specimen sequenced was naive CD4+ T cells from PBMCs. Subset: CD45RA+ positively selected. These TCRs come from a man between 18 and 35 years old in good health. Some clones in this sample may be carry-over from other donors' samples.

The V and J genes are TRBV5-1 and TRBJ2-7; D may be TRBD1 or TRBD2 (5 bases each). The V gene lost 0 bases and the J gene lost 5 bases, with 27 bases spanning the gap. Germline CDR1 and CDR2: SGHRS and YFSETQ. This CDR3 region has 19 residues. The CDR3 here is CASSLDGLLRDPQEHEQYF. CDR3 DNA sequence: TGCGCCAGCAGCTTGGATGGTTTGCTGAGGGACCCCCAAGAGCACGAGCAGTACTTC.

On this clone itself: The sample contains more than one DNA sequence encoding this CDR3. The chain couples TRBV27 to TRBJ2-7, with 11 bases that match TRBD1. The J segment lost 6 bases and the V segment lost 4 bases, leaving 5 bases of the junction unmatched. Germline CDR1 MNHEY, CDR2 SMNVEV (reference sequence). The CDR3 contains 14 residues. CDR3 sequence: CASSSGTGGREQYF. The CDR3 nucleotides are TGTGCCAGCAGTTCGGGGACAGGGGGGCGCGAGCAGTACTTC.

The chain recombines TRBV30 with TRBJ1-2, with a weak D call TRBD1 (6 bases). The CDR3 is made up of 16 amino acids. The germline V gene has CDR1 GTSNPN and CDR2 SVGIG (reference sequence). Between the trimmed V and J ends, which lost 2 bases and 4 bases, there was a span of 20 bases. CDR3 sequence: CAWSPPDSRSFYGYTF. The CDR3 DNA is TGTGCCTGGAGTCCCCCGGACAGCCGTTCCTTCTATGGCTACACCTTC.

DNA of the CDR3: TGTGCCAGCACCCCGGGACTAGCGGGACCTTACGAGCAGTACTTC. Residues: CASTPGLAGPYEQYF. V usage is TRBV6-5 and J usage is TRBJ2-7; 13 nucleotides match TRBD2. The junction had 7 bases not matched to a gene; V was cut back by 7 bases and J by 4 bases. Germline lookup yields CDR1 MNHEY and CDR2 SVGAGI. The CDR3 sequence is 15 residues long.

This rearrangement joins TRBV2 to TRBJ2-7; 10 bases agree with TRBD2. The germline gives CDR1 SNHLY, CDR2 FYNNEI. The CDR3 length is 15 residues. V dropped 6 bases and J dropped 4; count of bases not matched to a gene: 9. CDR3 region: CASRDPSGSGYEQYF. CDR3 DNA sequence: TGTGCCAGCAGGGACCCTAGCGGGAGTGGTTACGAGCAGTACTTC.